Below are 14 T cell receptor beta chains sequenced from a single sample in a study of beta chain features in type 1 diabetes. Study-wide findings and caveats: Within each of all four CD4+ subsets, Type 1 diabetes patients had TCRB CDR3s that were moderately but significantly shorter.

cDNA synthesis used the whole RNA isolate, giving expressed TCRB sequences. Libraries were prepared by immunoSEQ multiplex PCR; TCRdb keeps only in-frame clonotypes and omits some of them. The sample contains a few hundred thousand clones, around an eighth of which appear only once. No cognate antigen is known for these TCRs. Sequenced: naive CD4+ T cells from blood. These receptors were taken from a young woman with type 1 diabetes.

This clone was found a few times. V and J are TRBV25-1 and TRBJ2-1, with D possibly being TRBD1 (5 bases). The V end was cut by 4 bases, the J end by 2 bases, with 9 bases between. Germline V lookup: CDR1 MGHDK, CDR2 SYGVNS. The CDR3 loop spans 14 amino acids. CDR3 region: CASSGGATYNEQFF. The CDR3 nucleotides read TGTGCCAGCAGTGGGGGCGCCACCTACAATGAGCAGTTCTTC.

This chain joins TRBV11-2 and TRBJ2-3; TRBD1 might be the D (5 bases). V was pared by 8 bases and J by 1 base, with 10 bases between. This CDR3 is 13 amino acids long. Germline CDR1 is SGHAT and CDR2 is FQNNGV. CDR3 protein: CASGAAGTDTQYF. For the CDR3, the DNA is TGTGCCAGCGGGGCGGCGGGCACAGATACGCAGTATTTT.

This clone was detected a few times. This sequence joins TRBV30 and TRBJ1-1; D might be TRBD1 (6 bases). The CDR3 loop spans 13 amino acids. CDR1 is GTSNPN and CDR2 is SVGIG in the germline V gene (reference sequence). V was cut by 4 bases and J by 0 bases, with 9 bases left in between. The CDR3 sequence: CAWINRVNTEAFF. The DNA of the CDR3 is TGTGCCTGGATTAACAGGGTGAACACTGAAGCTTTCTTT.

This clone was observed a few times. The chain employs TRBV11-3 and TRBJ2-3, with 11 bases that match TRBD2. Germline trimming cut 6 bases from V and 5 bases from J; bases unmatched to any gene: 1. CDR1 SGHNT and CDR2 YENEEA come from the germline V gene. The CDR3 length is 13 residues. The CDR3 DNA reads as TGTGCCAGCAGACTAGCGGGAGAAGATACGCAGTATTTT. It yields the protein CASRLAGEDTQYF.

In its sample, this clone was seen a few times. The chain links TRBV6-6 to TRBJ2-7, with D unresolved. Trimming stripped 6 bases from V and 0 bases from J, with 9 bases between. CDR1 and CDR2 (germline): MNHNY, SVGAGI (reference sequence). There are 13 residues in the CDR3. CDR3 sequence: CASSPQSSYEQYF. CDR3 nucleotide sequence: TGTGCCAGCAGCCCACAAAGCTCCTACGAGCAGTACTTC.

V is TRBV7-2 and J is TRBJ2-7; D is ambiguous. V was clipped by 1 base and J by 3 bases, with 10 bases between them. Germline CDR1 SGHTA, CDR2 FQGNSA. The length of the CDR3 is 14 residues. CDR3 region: CASSLGSLIYEQYF. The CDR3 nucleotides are TGTGCCAGCAGCTTAGGTTCCCTTATCTACGAGCAGTACTTC.

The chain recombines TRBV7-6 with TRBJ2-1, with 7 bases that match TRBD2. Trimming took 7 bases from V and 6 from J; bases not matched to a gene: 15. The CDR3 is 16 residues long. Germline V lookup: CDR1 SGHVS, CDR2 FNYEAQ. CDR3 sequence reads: CASTHLGAGEFNEQFF. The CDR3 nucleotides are TGTGCCAGCACCCACTTGGGTGCGGGGGAATTCAATGAGCAGTTCTTC.

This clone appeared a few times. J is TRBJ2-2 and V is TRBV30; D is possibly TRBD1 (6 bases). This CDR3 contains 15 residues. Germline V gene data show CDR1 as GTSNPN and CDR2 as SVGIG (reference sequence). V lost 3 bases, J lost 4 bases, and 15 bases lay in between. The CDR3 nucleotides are TGTGCCTGGAGCCGAACCGGGACACTCACCGGGGAGCTGTTTTTT. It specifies CAWSRTGTLTGELFF.

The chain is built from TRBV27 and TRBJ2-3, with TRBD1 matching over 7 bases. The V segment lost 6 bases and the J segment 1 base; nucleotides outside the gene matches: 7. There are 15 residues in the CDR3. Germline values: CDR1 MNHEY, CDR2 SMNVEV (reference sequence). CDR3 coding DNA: TGTGCCAGCAGAAGGCCAGGGGGAGGCACAGATACGCAGTATTTT. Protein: CASRRPGGGTDTQYF.

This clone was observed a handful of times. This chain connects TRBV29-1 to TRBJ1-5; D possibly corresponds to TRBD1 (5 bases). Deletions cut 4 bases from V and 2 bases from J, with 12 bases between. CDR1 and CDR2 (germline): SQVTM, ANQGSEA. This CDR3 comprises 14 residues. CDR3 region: CSVATGEGNQPQHF. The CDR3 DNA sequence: TGCAGCGTTGCCACAGGTGAAGGCAATCAGCCCCAGCATTTT.

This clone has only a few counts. The CDR3 DNA reads as TGTGCCAGCAGCTCGGAGCGGGGCTCCTACAATGAGCAGTTCTTC. It specifies CASSSERGSYNEQFF. This chain uses TRBV14 with TRBJ2-1; 7 bases fit TRBD2. Unmatched junction bases numbered 4, after V lost 5 bases and J lost 0 bases. This CDR3 contains 15 residues. In germline, CDR1 is SGHDN, CDR2 FVKESK.

The CDR3 DNA reads TGTGCCAGCAGCGTAGCGCCACAATTAGAGACCCAGTACTTC. Encoded protein: CASSVAPQLETQYF. The chain has TRBV9 and TRBJ2-5; D gene uncertain. Germline-derived CDR1 and CDR2 are SGDLS and YYNGEE. The length of the CDR3 is 14 residues. Between the trimmed V and J ends, which lost 0 bases and 4 bases, there was a span of 10 bases.

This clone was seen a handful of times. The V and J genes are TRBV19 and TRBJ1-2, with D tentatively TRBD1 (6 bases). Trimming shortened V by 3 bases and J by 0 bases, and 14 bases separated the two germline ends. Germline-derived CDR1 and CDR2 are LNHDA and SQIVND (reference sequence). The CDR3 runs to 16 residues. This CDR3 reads CASSIRRGGTNYGYTF. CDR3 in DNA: TGTGCCAGTAGTATCAGGAGGGGGGGAACTAACTATGGCTACACCTTC. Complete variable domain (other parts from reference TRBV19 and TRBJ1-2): DGGITQSPKYLFRKEGQNVTLSCEQNLNHDAMYWYRQDPGQGLRLIYYSQIVNDFQKGDIAEGYSVSREKKESFPLTVTSAQKNPTAFYLCASSIRRGGTNYGYTFGSGTRLTVV.

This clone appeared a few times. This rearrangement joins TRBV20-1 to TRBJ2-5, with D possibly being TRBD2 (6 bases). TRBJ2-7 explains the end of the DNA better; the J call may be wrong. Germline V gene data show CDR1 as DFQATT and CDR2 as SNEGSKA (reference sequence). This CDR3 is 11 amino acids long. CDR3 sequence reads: CSATEGNEQYF. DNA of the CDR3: TGCAGTGCTACGGAGGGTAACGAGCAGTACTTC.